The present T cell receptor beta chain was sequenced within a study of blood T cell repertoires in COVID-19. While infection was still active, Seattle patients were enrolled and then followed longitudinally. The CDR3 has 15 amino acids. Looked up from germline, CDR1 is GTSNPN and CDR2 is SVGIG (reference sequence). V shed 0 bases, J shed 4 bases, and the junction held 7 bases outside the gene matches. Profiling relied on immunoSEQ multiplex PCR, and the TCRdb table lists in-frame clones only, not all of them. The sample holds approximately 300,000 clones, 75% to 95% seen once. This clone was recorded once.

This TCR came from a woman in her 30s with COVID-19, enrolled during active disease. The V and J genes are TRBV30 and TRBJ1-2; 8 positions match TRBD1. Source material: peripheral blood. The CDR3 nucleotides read TGTGCCTGGAGTGTTGGCGCAGGGGGCGGCTATGGCTACACCTTC. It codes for CAWSVGAGGGYGYTF.